This T cell receptor (beta chain) was sequenced for a study of blood T cell repertoires in COVID-19. Study background: Spain, Italy and the United States supplied samples that represented acute and convalescent COVID-19. PBMCs, B-cell-depleted T cells, or T cells provided the cDNA or gDNA that made up the material.

As handled by the study authors: Amplified reference gene primers provided the basis for estimating nucleated cell counts. Assay used: immunoSEQ multiplex PCR; TCRdb lists only in-frame clones, some missing. Clone size and the V and J calls come from that table; the DNA yielded D and trimming. The table has about 120,000 clones, less than 90% seen once. Germline CDR1 is SGHTS and CDR2 is YDEGEE. The CDR3 loop spans 15 amino acids. The ends were cut back, 0 bases at V and 5 bases at J, with 14 bases in the middle. Sample: peripheral blood. V and J are TRBV5-8 and TRBJ2-5; D is uncertain. The receptor's source is a man of 80 years or more with active or convalescent COVID-19. CDR3 DNA sequence: TGTGCCAGCAGCTTGGCTTCCGCCAGGCTGGAGACCCAGTACTTC. It specifies CASSLASARLETQYF.